This T cell receptor beta chain was retrieved from a study of blood T cells in healthy people across ages. Study context: Through template switching, about one barcoded beta molecule was captured per two T cells, as measured in model experiments.

A second about 6 to 12 cycle PCR used barcoded and J-beta primers. Each sample yielded at least 2.5 million CDR3-containing paired-end reads. TCRdb re-derived calls from the 5' RACE reads in MiXCR, one entry per CDR3 protein. The data show about 1,400,000 distinct CDR3 sequences, 42% seen once. The CDR3 is made up of 11 amino acids. The V and J ends lost 3 bases and 10 bases respectively, with 9 bases between them. CDR1 and CDR2 (germline): MDHEN, SYDVKM. This TCR came from a woman aged 18-29 years in good health. J is TRBJ1-1 and V is TRBV28; no definite D call. The sequenced sample consisted of blood. The CDR3 here is CASSFLLGAFF. The CDR3 DNA follows: TGTGCCAGCAGTTTCCTCCTAGGAGCTTTCTTT.